The clone carrying this T cell receptor (beta chain) was recorded a few times. The source of the sample is a study of cytotoxic CD8 clonotypes in ibrutinib-treated CLL. Generated by immunoSEQ multiplex PCR, the TCRdb table keeps only in-frame clones and is missing some. Here the sample spans some 76,000 clones, roughly 85% being singletons. Looked up from germline, CDR1 is SEHNR and CDR2 is FQNEAQ (reference sequence). The V gene lost 6 bases and the J gene lost 4 bases, with 21 bases spanning the gap. The CDR3 has 16 residues. The chain is built from TRBV7-9 and TRBJ2-5, with D possibly TRBD1 on 6 matching bases. The source material was PBMCs, sampled after 24 months of ibrutinib treatment. The sequence was collected from a human donor with chronic lymphocytic leukemia. The CDR3 loop is CASSFKIQGKRETQYF. CDR3 nucleotide sequence: TGTGCCAGCAGTTTCAAAATTCAGGGGAAGCGAGAGACCCAGTACTTC.